The 2 T cell receptor beta chains in this list originate from one sample, sequenced in a study of T-cell reconstitution after alpha-beta-depleted transplantation in children. Preparation of the TCRbeta library was carried out with unique molecular identifiers. TCRdb processed the PCR reads anew with MiXCR; each CDR3 protein has one entry. The repertoire consists of roughly 66,000 distinct CDR3 sequences, with approximately 5% occurring once and the leading ten covering approximately 17%. This specimen consisted of PBMCs, mostly from graft donor cells, obtained 180 days after TCRalphabeta/CD19-depleted stem cell transplant. Receptors were obtained from a boy in the first two years of life who had a stem cell transplant for acute myeloid leukemia, so the T cells may come from the graft donor.

This clonotype has at least ten counts. The rearrangement links TRBV29-1 to TRBJ2-1, with D possibly TRBD1 on 5 matching bases. CDR1 and CDR2 from the germline V gene are SQVTM and ANQGSEA. Trimming took 7 bases from V and 4 from J, leaving 14 bases between them. The CDR3 extends over 13 amino acids. The CDR3 loop reads CSGQGFMYNEQFF. CDR3 nucleotide sequence: TGCAGCGGGCAGGGATTTATGTACAATGAGCAGTTCTTC.

This clonotype came up many times. CDR3 coding DNA: TGCAGCGCAGGACCACCCGGTGGAGATACGCAGTATTTT. It specifies CSAGPPGGDTQYF. This chain uses TRBV29-1 with TRBJ2-3; D gene ambiguous. CDR1 is SQVTM and CDR2 is ANQGSEA in the germline V gene. The CDR3 is made up of 13 amino acids. The V end was cut by 7 bases, the J end by 5 bases, with 16 bases between.